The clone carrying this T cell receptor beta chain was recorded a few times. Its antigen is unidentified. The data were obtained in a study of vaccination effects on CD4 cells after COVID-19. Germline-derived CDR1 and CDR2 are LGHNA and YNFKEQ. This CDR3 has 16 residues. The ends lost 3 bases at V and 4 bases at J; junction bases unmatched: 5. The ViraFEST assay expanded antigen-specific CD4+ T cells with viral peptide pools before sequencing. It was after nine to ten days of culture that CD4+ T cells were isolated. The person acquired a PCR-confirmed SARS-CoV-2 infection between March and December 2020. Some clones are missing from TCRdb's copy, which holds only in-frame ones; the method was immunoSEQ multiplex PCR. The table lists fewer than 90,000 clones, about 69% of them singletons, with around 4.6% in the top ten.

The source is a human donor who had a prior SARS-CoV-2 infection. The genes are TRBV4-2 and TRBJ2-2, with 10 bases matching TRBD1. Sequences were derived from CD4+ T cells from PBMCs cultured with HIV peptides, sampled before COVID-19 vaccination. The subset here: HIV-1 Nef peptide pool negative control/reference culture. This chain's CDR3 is CASSQRQGAGTGELFF. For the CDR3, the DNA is TGTGCCAGCAGCCAGCGACAGGGGGCTGGCACCGGGGAGCTGTTTTTT.